This TCR beta chain was sequenced in a study of OX40 agonist ivuxolimab in advanced cancers. About the research overall: Dose-escalation patients' cancers were hepatocellular carcinoma, melanoma, renal cell or head and neck cancer. The group had a mean age of roughly 56 years, ranged from about 20 to 79, and was 80% to 85% male.

With regard to this clone: The antigen remains undetermined.

The table came from immunoSEQ multiplex PCR; TCRdb's copy has only in-frame clones and leaves some out. The sample holds roughly 100,000 clones; approximately 90% are singletons and the top ten take about 0.81%. Overall study results and limits: Fewer expanded clones were found on average in CD4+ than in CD8+ T cells.

Systemic immunosuppression or autoimmune disease history was grounds to exclude patients. Losses at the gene ends were 1 base for V and 4 bases for J; bases not matched to a gene: 7. Per the germline V gene, CDR1 is SGHTA and CDR2 is FQGTGA. This CDR3 contains 16 residues. The sequence was collected from an adult with an advanced solid tumor such as melanoma, head and neck, liver or kidney cancer. The starting material was CD4+ or CD8+ T cells sorted from blood, obtained in a trial of the OX40 agonist ivuxolimab. The chain uses TRBV7-3 and TRBJ2-1, with 7 bases identical to TRBD2. The CDR3 loop is CASSLKGLADYNEQFF. In DNA, the CDR3 is TGTGCCAGCAGCTTAAAGGGGCTAGCGGATTACAATGAGCAGTTCTTC.